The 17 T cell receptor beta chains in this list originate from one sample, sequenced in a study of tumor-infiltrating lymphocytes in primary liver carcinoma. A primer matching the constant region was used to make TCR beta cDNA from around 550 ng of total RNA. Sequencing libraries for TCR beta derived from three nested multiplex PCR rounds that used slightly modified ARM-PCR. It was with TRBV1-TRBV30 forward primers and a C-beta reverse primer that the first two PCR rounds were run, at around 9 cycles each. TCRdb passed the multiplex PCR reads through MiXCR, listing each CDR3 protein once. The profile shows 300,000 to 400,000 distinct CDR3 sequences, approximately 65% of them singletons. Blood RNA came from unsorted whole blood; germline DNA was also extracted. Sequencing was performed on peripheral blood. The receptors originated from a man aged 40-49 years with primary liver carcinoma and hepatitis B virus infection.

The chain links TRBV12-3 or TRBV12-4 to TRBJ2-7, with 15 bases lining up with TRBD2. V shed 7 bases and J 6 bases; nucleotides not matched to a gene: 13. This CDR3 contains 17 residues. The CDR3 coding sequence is TGTGCCAGCACCCCGGGACTAGCGGGAGGTATAACCTTCGAGCAGTACTTC. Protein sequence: CASTPGLAGGITFEQYF.

CDR3 residues: CASRYDGRLGETQYF. DNA for the CDR3: TGTGCCAGTAGGTATGATGGGAGGCTGGGAGAGACCCAGTACTTC. The rearrangement links TRBV6-5 to TRBJ2-5, with a possible D match to TRBD2 (6 bases). V lost 9 bases, J lost 4 bases, and 21 bases lay in between. The CDR3 totals 15 residues. Germline V lookup: CDR1 MNHEY, CDR2 SVGAGI.

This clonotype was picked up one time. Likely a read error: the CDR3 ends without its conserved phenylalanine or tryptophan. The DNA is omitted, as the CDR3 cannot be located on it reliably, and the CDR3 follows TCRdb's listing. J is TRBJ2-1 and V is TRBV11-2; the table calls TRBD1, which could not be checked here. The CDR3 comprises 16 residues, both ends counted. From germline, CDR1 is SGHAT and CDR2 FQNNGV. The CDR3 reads CASSLVSGQGNNELFL.

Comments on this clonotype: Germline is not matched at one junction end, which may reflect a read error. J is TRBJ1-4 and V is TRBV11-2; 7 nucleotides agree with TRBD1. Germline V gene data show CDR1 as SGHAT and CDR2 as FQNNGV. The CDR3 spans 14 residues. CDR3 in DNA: TGTACCAGCAGCGTTACAGGGGCCAATGAAAAACTGTTTTTT. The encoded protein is CTSSVTGANEKLFF. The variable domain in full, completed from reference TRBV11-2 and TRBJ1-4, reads EAGVAQSPRYKIIEKRQSVAFWCNPISGHATLYWYQQILGQGPKLLIQFQNNGVVDDSQLPKDRFSAERLKGVDSTLKIQPAKLEDSAVYLCTSSVTGANEKLFFGSGTQLSVL.

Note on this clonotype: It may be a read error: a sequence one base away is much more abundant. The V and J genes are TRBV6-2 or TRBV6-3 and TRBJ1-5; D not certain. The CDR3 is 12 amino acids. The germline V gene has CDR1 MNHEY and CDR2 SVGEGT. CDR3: CACSYPFGPAHF. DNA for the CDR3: TGTGCCTGCAGTTACCCGTTTGGACCCGCGCATTTT.

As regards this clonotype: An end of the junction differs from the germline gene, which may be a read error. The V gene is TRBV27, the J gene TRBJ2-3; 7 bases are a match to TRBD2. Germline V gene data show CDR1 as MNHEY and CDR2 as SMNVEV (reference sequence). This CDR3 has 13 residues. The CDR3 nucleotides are TGTGCCACCGGATCACTAGCGACACATACGCAGTACTTT. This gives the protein CATGSLATHTQYF.

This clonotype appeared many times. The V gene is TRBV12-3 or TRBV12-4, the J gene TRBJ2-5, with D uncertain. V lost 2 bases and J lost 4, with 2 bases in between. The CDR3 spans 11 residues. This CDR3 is CASSLRETQYF. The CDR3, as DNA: TGTGCCAGCAGTTTAAGAGAGACCCAGTACTTC.

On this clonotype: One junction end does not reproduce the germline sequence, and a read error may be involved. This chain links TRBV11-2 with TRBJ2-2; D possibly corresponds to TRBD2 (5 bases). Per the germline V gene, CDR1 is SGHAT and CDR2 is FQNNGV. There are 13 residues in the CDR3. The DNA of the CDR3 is TGTGCCAGCATCCCGCTGATCACCGGGGAGCGGTTTTTT. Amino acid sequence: CASIPLITGERFF. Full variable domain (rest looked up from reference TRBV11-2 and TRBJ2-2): EAGVAQSPRYKIIEKRQSVAFWCNPISGHATLYWYQQILGQGPKLLIQFQNNGVVDDSQLPKDRFSAERLKGVDSTLKIQPAKLEDSAVYLCASIPLITGERFFGEGSRLTVL.

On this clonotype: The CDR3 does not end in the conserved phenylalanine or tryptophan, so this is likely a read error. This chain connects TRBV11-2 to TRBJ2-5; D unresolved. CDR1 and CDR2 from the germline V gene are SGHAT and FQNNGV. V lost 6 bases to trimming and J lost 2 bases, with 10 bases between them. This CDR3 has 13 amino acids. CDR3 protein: CASSSTPQETQYI. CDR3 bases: TGTGCCAGCAGTTCCACACCGCAAGAGACCCAGTACATC.

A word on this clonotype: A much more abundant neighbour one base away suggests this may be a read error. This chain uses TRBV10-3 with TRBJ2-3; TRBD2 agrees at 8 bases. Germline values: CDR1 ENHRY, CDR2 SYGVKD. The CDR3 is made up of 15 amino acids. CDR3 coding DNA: TGTGCCATCAGAAAACTAGCGGAAAGCACAGATGCGCAGTATTTT. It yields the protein CAIRKLAESTDAQYF.

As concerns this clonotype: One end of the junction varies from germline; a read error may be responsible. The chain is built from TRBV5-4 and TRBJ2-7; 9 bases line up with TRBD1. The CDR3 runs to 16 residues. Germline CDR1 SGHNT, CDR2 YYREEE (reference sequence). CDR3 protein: CASSIEQGAYPYERYF. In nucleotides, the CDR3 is TGTGCCAGCAGCATCGAACAGGGGGCCTATCCCTACGAGCGGTACTTC.

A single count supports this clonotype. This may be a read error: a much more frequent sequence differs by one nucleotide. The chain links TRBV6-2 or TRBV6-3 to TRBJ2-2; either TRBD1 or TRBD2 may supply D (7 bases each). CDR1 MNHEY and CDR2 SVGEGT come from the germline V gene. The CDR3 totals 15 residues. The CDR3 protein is CDSSYRGLIRGELFF. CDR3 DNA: TGTGACAGCAGTTACAGGGGACTAATAAGGGGGGAGCTGTTTTTT.

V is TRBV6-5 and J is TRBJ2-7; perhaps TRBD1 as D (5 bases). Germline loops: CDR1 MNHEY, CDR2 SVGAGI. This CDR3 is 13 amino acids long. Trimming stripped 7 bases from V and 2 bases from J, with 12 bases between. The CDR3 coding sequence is TGTGCCAGCACCGACAGCACCCCCTACGAGCAGTACTTC. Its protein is CASTDSTPYEQYF.

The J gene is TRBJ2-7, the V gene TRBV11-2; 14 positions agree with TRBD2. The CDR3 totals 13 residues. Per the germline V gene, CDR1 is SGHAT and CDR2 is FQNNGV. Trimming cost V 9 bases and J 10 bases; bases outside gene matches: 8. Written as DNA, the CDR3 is TGTGCCAGTTCGAGACTAGCGGGAGGGTACCAGTACTTC. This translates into CASSRLAGGYQYF.

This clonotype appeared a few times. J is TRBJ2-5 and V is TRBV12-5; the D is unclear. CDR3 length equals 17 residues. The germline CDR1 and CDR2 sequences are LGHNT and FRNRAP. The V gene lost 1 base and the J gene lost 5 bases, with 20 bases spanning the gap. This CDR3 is CASGLARPSGARETQYF. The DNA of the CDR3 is TGTGCTAGTGGTTTGGCCCGCCCATCGGGCGCCCGGGAGACCCAGTACTTC.

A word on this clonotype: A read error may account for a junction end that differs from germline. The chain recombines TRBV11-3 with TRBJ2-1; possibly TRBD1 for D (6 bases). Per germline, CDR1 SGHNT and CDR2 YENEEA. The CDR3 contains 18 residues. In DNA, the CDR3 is TGTGCCAGCAGCCTAGAGAGCTACAGGGTCACCTTCTACAATGAGCAGTTCTTC. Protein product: CASSLESYRVTFYNEQFF.

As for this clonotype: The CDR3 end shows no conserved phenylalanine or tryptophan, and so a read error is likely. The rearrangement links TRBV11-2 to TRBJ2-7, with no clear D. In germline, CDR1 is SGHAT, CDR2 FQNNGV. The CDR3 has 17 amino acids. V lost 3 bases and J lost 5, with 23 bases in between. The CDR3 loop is CASSFLDWTTIFHEQYL. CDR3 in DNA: TGTGCCAGCAGCTTCTTAGACTGGACGACGATATTCCACGAGCAGTACCTC.